The text below deals with one T cell receptor beta chain. Its antigen is not identified. Sequencing used immunoSEQ v3. Clones were read by immunoSEQ multiplex PCR, and TCRdb kept only the in-frame ones, dropping some. The profile shows some 90,000 clones, around 71% of them singletons. Time point: pre-treatment sample, taken before nivolumab and TIL therapy. Most excised metastases sampled were pleural nodules or supraclavicular lymph nodes. Tumors were harvested before any PD-1/PD-L1 blockade. This entry belongs to a study of TIL therapy for anti-PD-1-resistant metastatic lung cancer. Study-wide results and caveats: Many TIL product clones were absent from baseline tumor, suggesting clonal contraction.

The sequenced sample was tumor tissue, obtained at baseline. The receptor comes from a person aged 25-79 years with non-small cell lung cancer.

The chain's CDR3 is CASSSQVGARNTEAFF. CDR3 nucleotide sequence: TGTGCCAGCAGTTCCCAAGTGGGGGCGCGGAACACTGAAGCTTTCTTT. The chain couples TRBV6-2 or TRBV6-3 to TRBJ1-1; maybe TRBD1 (6 bases). The ends were cut back, 4 bases at V and 1 base at J, with 16 bases in the middle. This CDR3 comprises 16 residues. The germline gives CDR1 MNHEY, CDR2 SVGEGT.